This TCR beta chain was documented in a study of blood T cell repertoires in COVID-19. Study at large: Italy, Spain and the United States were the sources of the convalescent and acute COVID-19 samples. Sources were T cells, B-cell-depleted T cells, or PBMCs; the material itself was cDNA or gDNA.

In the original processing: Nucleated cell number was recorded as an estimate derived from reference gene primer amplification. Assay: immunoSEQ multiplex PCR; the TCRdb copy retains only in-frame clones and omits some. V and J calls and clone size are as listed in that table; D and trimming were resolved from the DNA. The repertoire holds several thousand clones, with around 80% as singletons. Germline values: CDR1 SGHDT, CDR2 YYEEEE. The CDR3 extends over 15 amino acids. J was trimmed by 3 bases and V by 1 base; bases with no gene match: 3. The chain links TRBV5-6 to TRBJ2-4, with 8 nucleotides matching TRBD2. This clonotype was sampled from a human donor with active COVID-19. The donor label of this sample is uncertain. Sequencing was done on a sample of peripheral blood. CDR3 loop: CASSLISGNKNIQYF. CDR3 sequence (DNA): TGTGCCAGCAGCTTGATTAGCGGGAACAAAAACATTCAGTACTTC.